This TCR beta chain comes out of a study of blood T cell repertoires in COVID-19. Profiling relied on immunoSEQ multiplex PCR, and the TCRdb table lists in-frame clones only, not all of them. The data hold 300,000 to 400,000 clones, with more than 85% observed a single time. The CDR3 sequence is 12 residues long. Trimming took off 0 bases at V and 14 bases at J, with 8 bases between the two ends. Per the germline V gene, CDR1 is LNHNV and CDR2 is YYDKDF (reference sequence). This sequence originates from a woman in her twenties or thirties who had been exposed to COVID-19. The chain is built from TRBV15 and TRBJ1-6; D remains unclear. The material sequenced was PBMCs or T cells enriched from blood (not recorded which). The CDR3 is CATSRDRGALHF. CDR3 coding DNA: TGTGCCACCAGCAGAGATCGGGGTGCCCTCCACTTT. Full variable domain (rest looked up from reference TRBV15 and TRBJ1-6): DAMVIQNPRYQVTQFGKPVTLSCSQTLNHNVMYWYQQKSSQAPKLLFHYYDKDFNNEADTPDNFQSRRPNTSFCFLDIRSPGLGDTAMYLCATSRDRGALHFGNGTRLTVT.